Following are 8 T cell receptor beta chains from one sample sequenced in a study of CD8 T cells in Susac syndrome. The RNA, about 0.5 to 1 ug, was put through reverse transcription using random hexamers. One entry per CDR3 protein results from TCRdb running MiXCR on the immunoSEQ multiplex PCR reads. The sample consists of about 140,000 distinct CDR3 sequences, around 94% of them appearing once. Specimen: CD8+ T cells from PBMCs. These receptors were taken from a human donor in good health.

V is TRBV7-9 and J is TRBJ2-7; D unclear. V was shortened by 1 base and J by 5 bases, with 6 bases between the two germline ends. This CDR3 is 12 amino acids long. Germline values: CDR1 SEHNR, CDR2 FQNEAQ (reference sequence). CDR3: CASSLGPNEQYF. The CDR3 DNA sequence: TGTGCCAGCAGCTTAGGACCGAACGAGCAGTACTTC.

This chain links TRBV24-1 with TRBJ1-5, with a weak D call TRBD1 (6 bases). The CDR3 consists of 15 residues. The ends were cut back, 9 bases at V and 0 bases at J, with 14 bases in the middle. Germline assignment: CDR1 KGHDR and CDR2 SFDVKD. This CDR3 reads CATGGGGDSNQPQHF. The CDR3 coding sequence is TGTGCCACCGGGGGCGGCGGCGATAGCAATCAGCCCCAGCATTTT.

This clonotype was counted a few times. The chain carries TRBV28 and TRBJ2-7; 14 bases map to TRBD2. V shed 5 bases and J 3 bases; nucleotides not matched to a gene: 3. CDR1 and CDR2 (germline): MDHEN, SYDVKM. This CDR3 has 15 amino acids. CDR3: CASSLGTSGSYEQYF. The CDR3 nucleotides read TGTGCCAGCAGTCTCGGGACTAGCGGGAGCTACGAGCAGTACTTC.

The genes are TRBV6-6 and TRBJ1-2; a possible D gene is TRBD1 (5 bases). The CDR3 is 15 amino acids. Looked up from germline, CDR1 is MNHNY and CDR2 is SVGAGI (reference sequence). V dropped 0 bases and J dropped 6 bases, with 14 bases sitting between them. CDR3 sequence: CASSYSLDGADGYTF. CDR3 nucleotide sequence: TGTGCCAGCAGTTACTCTCTAGACGGGGCGGATGGCTACACCTTC.

The genes are TRBV4-2 and TRBJ2-1; D remains unclear. Trimming stripped 5 bases from V and 0 bases from J, with 14 bases between. Germline V gene sequence: CDR1 LGHNA, CDR2 YNFKEQ. This CDR3 spans 16 amino acids. The CDR3 is CASSSPAVSSYNEQFF. The CDR3 region has the DNA TGTGCCAGCAGCTCGCCTGCGGTAAGCTCCTACAATGAGCAGTTCTTC.

The chain combines TRBV27 with TRBJ2-7; tentatively, D is TRBD1 (6 bases). Germline CDR1 MNHEY, CDR2 SMNVEV (reference sequence). The CDR3 totals 12 residues. The CDR3 is CAHYRDSYEQYF. The CDR3 DNA reads TGTGCACATTACAGGGACTCCTACGAGCAGTACTTC.

The V and J genes are TRBV27 and TRBJ2-7; 10 bases agree with TRBD2. The germline V gene has CDR1 MNHEY and CDR2 SMNVEV (reference sequence). After removal of 2 bases from V and 6 bases from J, the junction contained 4 bases not matched to a gene. The CDR3 loop spans 14 amino acids. CDR3 DNA: TGTGCCAGCAGTTTACTAGCGGGAGTTCTCGAGCAGTACTTC. Protein product: CASSLLAGVLEQYF.

This sequence joins TRBV11-2 and TRBJ2-5, with D maybe TRBD2 (6 bases). Trimming took 7 bases from V and 5 from J, leaving 17 bases between them. The CDR3 loop spans 14 amino acids. The germline V gene encodes CDR1 SGHAT and CDR2 FQNNGV. The CDR3 sequence: CASIFSGWGETQYF. CDR3 bases: TGTGCCAGCATTTTCAGCGGGTGGGGGGAGACCCAGTACTTC.